A single sample gave rise to the 18 T cell receptor beta chains below, sequenced in a study of breast tumors, draining lymph nodes, adjacent tissues. TCRdb fed the multiplex PCR reads into MiXCR, producing one record per CDR3 protein. The sample includes approximately 130,000 distinct CDR3 sequences, 21% seen only once; the top ten take 2.2%. Breast cancer patients provided tissue from their axillary draining lymph nodes. The specimen was axillary lymph node tissue. Receptors originate from a female donor with breast cancer. Some clones in this sample may be carry-over from other donors' samples.

To note about this clonotype: This could be a read error, since a much larger clone is one nucleotide away. The genes are TRBV7-9 and TRBJ1-4; 7 nucleotides align to TRBD1. The CDR3 runs 15 residues. Germline V gives CDR1 SEHNR, CDR2 FQNEAQ (reference sequence). CDR3 DNA: TGTGCCAGCAGCTCCCTCGGGGACAGCAATGAAAAACTGCTTTTT. Its protein is CASSSLGDSNEKLLF.

Ten or more counts support this clonotype. CDR3 sequence (DNA): TGTGCCAGCAGCCAAGATCCCAAACCAGATACGCAGTATTTT. The encoded protein is CASSQDPKPDTQYF. This chain links TRBV3-1 with TRBJ2-3; D is ambiguous. Trimming left V 0 bases short and J 4 bases short, with 8 bases between. From germline, CDR1 is LGHDT and CDR2 YNNKEL (reference sequence). The CDR3 spans 14 residues.

At least ten counts were recorded for this clonotype. V gene TRBV9 combines with J gene TRBJ2-7, with TRBD1 matching over 7 bases. The trim removed 0 bases at V and 2 bases at J, leaving 2 bases unmatched. Germline V CDR1 and CDR2: SGDLS, YYNGEE. The CDR3 sequence is 14 residues long. The CDR3 reads CASSVDRGPYEQYF. The CDR3 bases are TGTGCCAGCAGCGTAGACAGGGGTCCCTACGAGCAGTACTTC.

Remarks on this clonotype: This may stem from a read error, because a much larger clone lies one nucleotide away. Lacking the conserved final phenylalanine or tryptophan, this CDR3 likely reflects a read error. The chain carries TRBV18 and TRBJ2-7; weak D call: TRBD1 (6 bases). The CDR3 runs 14 residues. Germline CDR1 and CDR2: KGHSH and LQKENI. V dropped 2 bases and J dropped 1 base, with 9 bases sitting between them. CDR3 sequence reads: CASSPNGQSYEQYY. CDR3 coding DNA: TGTGCCAGCTCACCAAATGGACAGTCCTACGAGCAGTACTAC.

This clonotype has ten or more counts. The chain uses TRBV12-3 or TRBV12-4 and TRBJ2-5, with D possibly TRBD1 on 6 matching bases. Trimming left V 1 base short and J 7 bases short, with 16 bases between. The CDR3 contains 15 residues. The CDR3 region is CASSLVWAGVPTQYF. Written as DNA, the CDR3 is TGTGCCAGCAGTTTAGTTTGGGCAGGGGTTCCGACCCAGTACTTC.

In this sample, this clonotype turned up many times. The chain has TRBV20-1 and TRBJ2-3; no definite D call. Germline CDR1 and CDR2: DFQATT and SNEGSKA (reference sequence). This CDR3 is built from 13 residues. V was pared by 6 bases and J by 2 bases, with 12 bases between. For the CDR3, the DNA is TGCAGTGCCTCCGGACCAAACACAGATACGCAGTATTTT. Amino acid sequence: CSASGPNTDTQYF.

This clonotype appeared many times. V gene TRBV5-6 combines with J gene TRBJ1-2, with unresolved D. This CDR3 region has 13 residues. Germline loops: CDR1 SGHDT, CDR2 YYEEEE. V was clipped by 1 base and J by 4 bases, with 8 bases between them. CDR3 protein: CASSLRESYGYTF. DNA for the CDR3: TGTGCCAGCAGCTTGCGAGAGTCCTATGGCTACACCTTC.

Of note for this clonotype: Just one base apart from a much larger clone, this may be a read error. This rearrangement joins TRBV14 to TRBJ2-1; D perhaps matches TRBD2 (5 bases). The CDR3 loop spans 14 amino acids. Germline lookup yields CDR1 SGHDN and CDR2 FVKESK. Between the trimmed V and J ends, which lost 6 bases and 4 bases, there was a span of 13 bases. The DNA of the CDR3 is TGTGCCAGCAGAGGATCCGGGATTTACAATGAGCAGTTCTTC. Encoded protein: CASRGSGIYNEQFF.

The chain joins TRBV28 to TRBJ1-5; D gene uncertain. V gave up 5 bases and J gave up 2 bases, with 16 bases separating them. CDR1 and CDR2 (germline): MDHEN, SYDVKM. This CDR3 has 16 amino acids. The CDR3 nucleotides are TGTGCCAGCAGTCCCCGCCGGGGAAGCCGCAATCAGCCCCAGCATTTT. It translates to CASSPRRGSRNQPQHF. The variable domain in full, completed from reference TRBV28 and TRBJ1-5, reads DVKVTQSSRYLVKRTGEKVFLECVQDMDHENMFWYRQDPGLGLRLIYFSYDVKMKEKGDIPEGYSVSREKKERFSLILESASTNQTSMYLCASSPRRGSRNQPQHFGDGTRLSIL.

This clonotype was recorded many times. V usage is TRBV28 and J usage is TRBJ2-7; 10 positions match TRBD1. Trimming at V came to 4 bases and at J to 2 bases, leaving 5 bases not matched to a gene. The germline CDR1 and CDR2 sequences are MDHEN and SYDVKM. CDR3 length: 15 residues. For the CDR3, the DNA is TGTGCCAGCAGTTCTCCGGGACAGGGGACCTACGAGCAGTACTTC. The encoded protein is CASSSPGQGTYEQYF.

In its sample, this clonotype was seen many times. The J gene is TRBJ2-2, the V gene TRBV6-6, with 7 positions matching TRBD1. Germline CDR1 reads MNHNY; CDR2 reads SVGAGI (reference sequence). The trim removed 5 bases at V and 4 bases at J, leaving 10 bases unmatched. There are 16 residues in the CDR3. CDR3 sequence: CASSTPRGRATGELFF. DNA of the CDR3: TGTGCCAGCAGTACCCCTAGGGGGCGGGCCACCGGGGAGCTGTTTTTT.

This clonotype has at least ten counts. This chain uses TRBV6-5 with TRBJ2-7, with D tentatively TRBD2 (6 bases). CDR1 is MNHEY and CDR2 is SVGAGI in the germline V gene. This CDR3 contains 13 residues. Trimming pared 7 bases from V and 2 bases from J, leaving 12 bases between. The CDR3 DNA follows: TGTGCCAGCAATCGCCGGGGGACCTACGAGCAGTACTTC. Its protein product is CASNRRGTYEQYF.

The sample holds many counts of this clonotype. The rearrangement joins TRBV5-5 to TRBJ2-1; possible D gene TRBD2, 5 bases. The CDR3 spans 15 residues. CDR1 is SGHKS and CDR2 is YYEKEE in the germline V gene (reference sequence). The V gene lost 0 bases and the J gene lost 8 bases, with 15 bases spanning the gap. CDR3 sequence (DNA): TGTGCCAGCAGCTTGGGGCGGGCCCTTTTCTATGAGCAGTTCTTC. Protein sequence: CASSLGRALFYEQFF.

This clonotype was counted at least ten times. CDR3 coding DNA: TGTGCCATCAGTCCCAGGGGGCAAGACTCCTACAATGAGCAGTTCTTC. It specifies CAISPRGQDSYNEQFF. J is TRBJ2-1 and V is TRBV10-3; 8 nucleotides line up with TRBD1. Germline CDR1 is ENHRY and CDR2 is SYGVKD. The CDR3 is 16 amino acids. The V segment lost 5 bases and the J segment 0 bases; nucleotides outside the gene matches: 6.

By share of the sample, this clonotype is medium-sized (0.01 to 0.1%). This rearrangement joins TRBV15 to TRBJ2-1; D may be TRBD1 or TRBD2 (6 bases each). The V gene lost 0 bases and the J gene lost 4 bases, with 10 bases spanning the gap. CDR3 size: 15 residues. Germline V gene data show CDR1 as LNHNV and CDR2 as YYDKDF (reference sequence). CDR3 sequence reads: CATSRDRGEYNEQFF. The DNA of the CDR3 is TGTGCCACCAGCAGAGATAGGGGGGAGTACAATGAGCAGTTCTTC.

This clonotype was seen many times. The chain joins TRBV29-1 to TRBJ2-3; 7 bases align to TRBD1. This CDR3 has 13 amino acids. J was trimmed by 6 bases and V by 4 bases; bases with no gene match: 7. The germline CDR1 and CDR2 sequences are SQVTM and ANQGSEA. In nucleotides, the CDR3 is TGCAGCGTTGGATACAGGGGTAGGGATACGCAGTATTTT. Its protein is CSVGYRGRDTQYF.

Comments on this clonotype: The germline gene is not matched at one end of the junction; a read error may be the cause. The chain carries TRBV20-1 and TRBJ2-4; 11 positions agree with TRBD2. The CDR3 has 16 amino acids. Germline V gives CDR1 DFQATT, CDR2 SNEGSKA (reference sequence). DNA for the CDR3: TGCAGTGCTTATCGTAGCGGGAGGGCGGCCAAAAACATTCCGTACTTC. Amino acid sequence: CSAYRSGRAAKNIPYF.

This clonotype was observed at least ten times. The chain employs TRBV11-2 and TRBJ1-2, with 7 bases matching TRBD1. This CDR3 is built from 14 residues. Germline-derived CDR1 and CDR2 are SGHAT and FQNNGV. With 5 bases clipped from V and 7 bases from J, the junction kept 10 bases outside the gene matches. The CDR3 region is CASSPHDRAFGYTF. CDR3 bases: TGTGCCAGCAGCCCGCACGACAGGGCGTTTGGCTACACCTTC.